Each of the 2 T cell receptor beta chains below was sequenced from the same sample in a study of cytomegalovirus exposure and HLA in healthy donors. Libraries were prepared by immunoSEQ multiplex PCR; TCRdb keeps only in-frame clonotypes and omits some of them. The sample lists 150,000 to 200,000 clones, about 86% occurring once. The sequencing input was PBMCs. The receptors come from a woman under 40 in good health and CMV-seronegative.

This chain uses TRBV5-6 with TRBJ2-7, with D uncertain. CDR1 is SGHDT and CDR2 is YYEEEE in the germline V gene. The CDR3 spans 13 residues. Trimming shortened V by 3 bases and J by 4 bases, and 11 bases separated the two germline ends. The CDR3 sequence: CASSSDGPYEQYF. DNA for the CDR3: TGTGCCAGCAGCTCGGACGGTCCTTACGAGCAGTACTTC.

The chain joins TRBV6-5 to TRBJ2-1; no clear D. V was clipped by 0 bases and J by 5 bases, with 8 bases between them. This CDR3 has 14 residues. Germline V gene sequence: CDR1 MNHEY, CDR2 SVGAGI. CDR3 sequence (DNA): TGTGCCAGCAGTTACTCGAGGCTGAACAATGAGCAGTTCTTC. It is translated as CASSYSRLNNEQFF.